Presented here are 18 T cell receptor beta chains from one specimen sequenced in a study of identical twins. TCRdb re-called the 5' RACE reads with MiXCR, one entry per CDR3 protein. Of over 550,000 distinct CDR3 sequences in the sample, 7.1% were seen once. The same data also contributed to another study, on yellow fever vaccine responses in identical twins.

Sequencing was performed on PBMCs. These receptors came from a woman aged 18-29 years in good health.

This rearrangement joins TRBV7-9 to TRBJ2-3; 14 nucleotides align to TRBD2. The CDR3 contains 17 residues. Germline lookup yields CDR1 SEHNR and CDR2 FQNEAQ (reference sequence). The junction had 9 bases not matched to a gene; V was cut back by 4 bases and J by 6 bases. DNA of the CDR3: TGTGCCAGCAGCTCCGTATGGACTAGCGGGAGGACGGATACGCAGTATTTT. As protein: CASSSVWTSGRTDTQYF. Together with reference TRBV7-9 and TRBJ2-3, the CDR3 gives the full variable domain: DTGVSQNPRHKITKRGQNVTFRCDPISEHNRLYWYRQTLGQGPEFLTYFQNEAQLEKSRLLSDRFSAERPKGSFSTLEIQRTEQGDSAMYLCASSSVWTSGRTDTQYFGPGTRLTVL.

The J gene is TRBJ2-2, the V gene TRBV7-9; 9 bases agree with TRBD1. The CDR3 sequence is 14 residues long. V was pared by 6 bases and J by 3 bases, with 2 bases of the junction left unmatched. Germline-derived CDR1 and CDR2 are SEHNR and FQNEAQ (reference sequence). The DNA of the CDR3 is TGTGCCAGCAGTACAGGGGGCCACACCGGGGAGCTGTTTTTT. It is translated as CASSTGGHTGELFF.

The chain employs TRBV6-5 and TRBJ2-5, with 10 bases that match TRBD2. V shed 0 bases, J shed 5 bases, and the junction held 6 bases outside the gene matches. This CDR3 region has 16 residues. Germline V CDR1 and CDR2: MNHEY, SVGAGI. The CDR3 region is CASSYSSGGAWETQYF. CDR3 nucleotide sequence: TGTGCCAGCAGTTACTCCAGCGGGGGGGCGTGGGAGACCCAGTACTTC.

The chain is built from TRBV27 and TRBJ2-1, with D perhaps matching TRBD2 (6 bases). Trimming took off 2 bases at V and 6 bases at J, with 14 bases between the two ends. Germline-derived CDR1 and CDR2 are MNHEY and SMNVEV (reference sequence). The CDR3 is 15 amino acids. CDR3 protein: CASSLGGIPLNEQFF. The DNA for the CDR3 is TGTGCCAGCAGTTTAGGGGGGATACCCCTCAATGAGCAGTTCTTC.

The table lists this clonotype with a few counts. This chain links TRBV9 with TRBJ2-5; no definite D call. CDR1 and CDR2 from the germline V gene are SGDLS and YYNGEE. The germline V and J ends were trimmed by 0 bases and 0 bases, with 0 bases remaining between them. This CDR3 region has 12 residues. CDR3 amino acids: CASSVDQETQYF. The CDR3 nucleotides read TGTGCCAGCAGCGTAGACCAAGAGACCCAGTACTTC.

This clonotype was counted a few times. Here the CDR3 reads CASSPTSGGGNEQFF. The CDR3 DNA follows: TGTGCCAGCAGCCCTACTAGCGGAGGGGGGAATGAGCAGTTCTTC. The chain joins TRBV7-3 to TRBJ2-1, with TRBD2 matching over 8 bases. Trimming took 5 bases from V and 7 from J; bases not matched to a gene: 10. The V gene's germline CDR1 is SGHTA and CDR2 FQGTGA. The CDR3 totals 15 residues.

This rearrangement joins TRBV6-6 to TRBJ2-5; D possibly corresponds to TRBD1 (6 bases). The CDR3 spans 12 residues. Germline V CDR1 and CDR2: MNHNY, SVGAGI (reference sequence). Trimming stripped 9 bases from V and 3 bases from J, with 11 bases between. The CDR3 nucleotides are TGTGCCAGGTCCAGGACAGAAGAGACCCAGTACTTC. It encodes CARSRTEETQYF.

This clonotype was seen a few times. This chain uses TRBV12-3 or TRBV12-4 with TRBJ2-5; 11 nucleotides match TRBD2. With V trimmed by 3 bases and J by 3 bases, 3 bases remained unmatched. The length of the CDR3 is 15 residues. The chain's CDR3 is CASSFGGLAEETQYF. The CDR3, as DNA: TGTGCCAGCAGTTTTGGGGGACTAGCGGAAGAGACCCAGTACTTC.

This clonotype turned up a few times. The rearrangement joins TRBV20-1 to TRBJ2-5; 7 bases align to TRBD1. The germline CDR1 and CDR2 sequences are DFQATT and SNEGSKA (reference sequence). V was pared by 3 bases and J by 1 base, with 5 bases of the junction left unmatched. CDR3 length: 14 residues. The CDR3 DNA reads as TGCAGTGCTAGGCCGACAGGGACCCAAGAGACCCAGTACTTC. It specifies CSARPTGTQETQYF.

The sample holds many counts of this clonotype. This chain connects TRBV7-3 to TRBJ2-1, with TRBD2 identical over 10 bases. From germline, CDR1 is SGHTA and CDR2 FQGTGA. Trimming took 5 bases from V and 15 from J; bases not matched to a gene: 13. The CDR3 runs 14 residues. This chain's CDR3 is CASSQGASGSFAFF. CDR3 DNA sequence: TGTGCCAGCAGCCAGGGGGCTAGCGGGAGTTTCGCGTTCTTC.

This clonotype showed up many times. The CDR3 loop is CAISESKGSNQPQHF. DNA for the CDR3: TGTGCCATCAGTGAGTCAAAGGGTAGCAATCAGCCCCAGCATTTT. This chain connects TRBV10-3 to TRBJ1-5; no definite D call. Germline values: CDR1 ENHRY, CDR2 SYGVKD. The CDR3 totals 15 residues. V lost 0 bases and J 0 bases, leaving 6 bases between the germline ends.

This clonotype was counted a few times. This rearrangement joins TRBV7-9 to TRBJ2-7, with D perhaps matching TRBD1 (5 bases). The germline CDR1 and CDR2 sequences are SEHNR and FQNEAQ (reference sequence). V was pared by 5 bases and J by 3 bases, with 11 bases between. This CDR3 has 13 amino acids. The CDR3 coding sequence is TGTGCCAGCAGCCACCCCGACAGCTACGAGCAGTACGTC. Translated, it gives CASSHPDSYEQYV.

This clonotype appeared a few times. J is TRBJ2-7 and V is TRBV28, with TRBD2 identical over 10 bases. In germline, CDR1 is MDHEN, CDR2 SYDVKM. The CDR3 spans 15 residues. V trimming: 5 bases; J trimming: 8 bases; junction bases outside the gene matches: 12. The CDR3, as DNA: TGTGCCAGCAGTCCGCTTAGCGGGGGGAAACCCCAGCAGTACGTC. Translating it yields CASSPLSGGKPQQYV.

The chain combines TRBV29-1 with TRBJ2-7; 9 bases map to TRBD2. Germline CDR1 reads SQVTM; CDR2 reads ANQGSEA. The CDR3 totals 13 residues. V gave up 4 bases and J gave up 0 bases; unmatched junction bases: 1. The CDR3 loop reads CSVVLAGSYEQYF. CDR3 bases: TGCAGCGTTGTACTAGCGGGCTCCTACGAGCAGTACTTC.

This clonotype was seen more than once but under ten times. The V call is TRBV3-1, the J call TRBJ2-1, with 10 bases matching TRBD2. V lost 4 bases to trimming and J lost 5 bases; unmatched junction nucleotides: 5. The germline CDR1 and CDR2 sequences are LGHDT and YNNKEL (reference sequence). The CDR3 extends over 15 amino acids. CDR3 bases: TGTGCCAGCAGCCCCCTAGCGGGAGACCACAATGAGCAGTTCTTC. Its protein product is CASSPLAGDHNEQFF.

This chain joins TRBV28 and TRBJ2-7, with D perhaps assigned TRBD1 or TRBD2 (5 bases each). Germline V gene sequence: CDR1 MDHEN, CDR2 SYDVKM. The CDR3 is 15 residues long. V was clipped by 4 bases and J by 7 bases, with 20 bases between them. In DNA form, the CDR3 reads TGTGCCAGCAGTTCGCCCTCGGGACGTACGCTAGAGCAGTACTTC. This codes for CASSSPSGRTLEQYF.

V is TRBV10-3 and J is TRBJ2-2; the match to TRBD2 covers 12 bases. Germline assignment: CDR1 ENHRY and CDR2 SYGVKD. This CDR3 is 17 amino acids long. The V and J ends lost 4 bases and 5 bases, in that order; junction bases with no gene match: 8. The DNA for the CDR3 is TGTGCCATCAGTGCTAGCGGGAGGGCCGCCGGGACCGGGGAGCTGTTTTTT. Translated, it gives CAISASGRAAGTGELFF.

This clonotype appeared many times. CDR3 residues: CATGLAYNEQFF. In DNA form, the CDR3 reads TGCGCCACCGGACTAGCCTACAATGAGCAGTTCTTC. The chain employs TRBV5-1 and TRBJ2-1; 7 positions agree with TRBD2. The CDR3 sequence is 12 residues long. In germline, CDR1 is SGHRS, CDR2 YFSETQ. V gave up 9 bases and J gave up 2 bases; unmatched junction bases: 2.